This TCR beta chain was recorded in a study of glioma-infiltrating T cells. Per the germline V gene, CDR1 is MNHNY and CDR2 is SVGAGI (reference sequence). This CDR3 has 17 amino acids. Amplification of TCR alpha and beta CDR3 regions from RNA used iRepertoire nested multiplex PCR. TCRdb analysed the multiplex PCR reads with MiXCR anew, one entry per CDR3 protein. The sample holds 400,000 or so distinct CDR3 sequences, 35% to 45% seen once. On this clonotype: The junction does not match germline at one end; this may be a read error.

Sample: glioma tissue, nonneoplastic brain tissue, or PBMCs (not recorded which). This chain joins TRBV6-6 and TRBJ2-1, with D tentatively TRBD2 (6 bases). This clonotype was sampled from a human donor with low-grade glioma or glioblastoma, undergoing nonglioma brain surgery, or in good health (not recorded which). The CDR3 DNA sequence: TGTGCCATCAGTGCCTCTTACGGGAGTCCCTTAATGAATGAGCAGTTCTTC. It encodes CAISASYGSPLMNEQFF.